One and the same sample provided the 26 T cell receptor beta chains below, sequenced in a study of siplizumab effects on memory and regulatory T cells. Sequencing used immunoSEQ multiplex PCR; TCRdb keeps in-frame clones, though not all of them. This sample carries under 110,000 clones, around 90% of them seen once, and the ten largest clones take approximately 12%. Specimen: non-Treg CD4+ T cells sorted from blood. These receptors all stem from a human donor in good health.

CDR3 coding DNA: TGCAGCGTTACCACAAAGTGGGACACAGATACGCAGTATTTT. It codes for CSVTTKWDTDTQYF. V usage is TRBV29-1 and J usage is TRBJ2-3; D remains unclear. The CDR3 covers 14 residues. Germline V gene data show CDR1 as SQVTM and CDR2 as ANQGSEA. The V end lost 5 bases, the J end lost 2 bases, and 14 bases lay between the germline ends.

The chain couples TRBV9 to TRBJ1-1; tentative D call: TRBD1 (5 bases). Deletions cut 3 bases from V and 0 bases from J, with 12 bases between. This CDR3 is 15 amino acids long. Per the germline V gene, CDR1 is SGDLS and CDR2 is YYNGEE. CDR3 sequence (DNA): TGTGCCAGCAGCGCCCTTGACAGAGTGAACACTGAAGCTTTCTTT. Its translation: CASSALDRVNTEAFF. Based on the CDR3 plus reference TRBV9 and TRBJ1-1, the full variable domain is DSGVTQTPKHLITATGQRVTLRCSPRSGDLSVYWYQQSLDQGLQFLIQYYNGEERAKGNILERFSAQQFPDLHSELNLSSLELGDSALYFCASSALDRVNTEAFFGQGTRLTVV.

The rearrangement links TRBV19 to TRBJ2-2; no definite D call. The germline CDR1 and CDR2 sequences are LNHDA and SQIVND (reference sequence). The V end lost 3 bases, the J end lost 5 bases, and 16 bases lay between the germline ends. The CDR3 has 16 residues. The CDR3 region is CASSMTYLLGTGELFF. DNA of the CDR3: TGTGCCAGTAGTATGACTTACCTCCTGGGGACCGGGGAGCTGTTTTTT.

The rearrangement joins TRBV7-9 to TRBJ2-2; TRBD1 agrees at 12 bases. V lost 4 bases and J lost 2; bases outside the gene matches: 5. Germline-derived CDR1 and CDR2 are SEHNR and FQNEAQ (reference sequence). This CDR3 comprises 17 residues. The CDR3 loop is CASSSGTGGPNTGELFF. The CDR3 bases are TGTGCCAGCAGCTCCGGGACAGGGGGCCCTAACACCGGGGAGCTGTTTTTT.

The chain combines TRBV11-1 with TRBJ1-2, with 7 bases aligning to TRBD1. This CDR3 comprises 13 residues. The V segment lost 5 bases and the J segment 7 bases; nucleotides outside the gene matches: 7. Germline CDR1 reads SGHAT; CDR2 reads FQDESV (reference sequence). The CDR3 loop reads CASSERDSSGYTF. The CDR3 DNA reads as TGTGCCAGCAGCGAACGGGACAGCTCTGGCTACACCTTC.

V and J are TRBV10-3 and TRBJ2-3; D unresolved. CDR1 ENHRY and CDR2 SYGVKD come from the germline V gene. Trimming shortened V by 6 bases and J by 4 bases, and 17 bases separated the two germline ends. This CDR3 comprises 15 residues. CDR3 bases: TGTGCCATCAGCCTTGCGGTCCTGCCCCCAGATACGCAGTATTTT. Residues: CAISLAVLPPDTQYF.

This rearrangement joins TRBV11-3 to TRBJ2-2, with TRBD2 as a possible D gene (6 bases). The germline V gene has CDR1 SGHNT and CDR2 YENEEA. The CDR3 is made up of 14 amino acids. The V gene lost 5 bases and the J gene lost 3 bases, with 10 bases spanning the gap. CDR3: CASSPRDYTGELFF. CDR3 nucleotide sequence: TGTGCCAGCAGCCCCCGGGACTACACCGGGGAGCTGTTTTTT. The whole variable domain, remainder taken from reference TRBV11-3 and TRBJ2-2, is EAGVVQSPRYKIIEKKQPVAFWCNPISGHNTLYWYLQNLGQGPELLIRYENEEAVDDSQLPKDRFSAERLKGVDSTLKIQPAELGDSAVYLCASSPRDYTGELFFGEGSRLTVL.

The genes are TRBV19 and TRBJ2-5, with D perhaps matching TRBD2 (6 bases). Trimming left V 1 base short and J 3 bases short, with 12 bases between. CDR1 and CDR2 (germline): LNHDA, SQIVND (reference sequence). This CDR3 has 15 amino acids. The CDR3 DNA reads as TGTGCCAGTAGTATAGGGGGGACTGCCAAAGAGACCCAGTACTTC. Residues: CASSIGGTAKETQYF.

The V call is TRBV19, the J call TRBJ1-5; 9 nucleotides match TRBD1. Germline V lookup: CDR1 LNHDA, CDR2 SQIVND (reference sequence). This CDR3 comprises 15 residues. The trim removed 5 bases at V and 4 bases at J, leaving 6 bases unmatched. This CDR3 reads CASSQGGTGNQPQHF. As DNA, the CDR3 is TGTGCCAGTAGTCAGGGGGGGACAGGGAATCAGCCCCAGCATTTT.

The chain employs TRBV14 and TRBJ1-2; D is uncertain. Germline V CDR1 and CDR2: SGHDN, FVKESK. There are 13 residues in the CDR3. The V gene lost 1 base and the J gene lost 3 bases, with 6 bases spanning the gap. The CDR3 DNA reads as TGTGCCAGCAGCCAAGTACAAGACTATGGCTACACCTTC. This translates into CASSQVQDYGYTF.

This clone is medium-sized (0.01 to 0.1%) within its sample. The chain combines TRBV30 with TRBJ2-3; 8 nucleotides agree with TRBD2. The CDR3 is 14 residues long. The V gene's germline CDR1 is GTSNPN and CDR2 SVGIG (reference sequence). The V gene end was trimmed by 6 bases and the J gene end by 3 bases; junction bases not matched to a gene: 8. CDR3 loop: CACTSGSRTDTQYF. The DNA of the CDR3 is TGTGCCTGCACAAGCGGGAGTCGGACAGATACGCAGTATTTT.

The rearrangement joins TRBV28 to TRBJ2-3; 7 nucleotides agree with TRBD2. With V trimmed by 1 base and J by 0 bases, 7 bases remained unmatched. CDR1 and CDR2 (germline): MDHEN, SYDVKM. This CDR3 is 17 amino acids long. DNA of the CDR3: TGTGCCAGCAGTTTATCTCCTAGCGGTGCTAGCACAGATACGCAGTATTTT. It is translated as CASSLSPSGASTDTQYF. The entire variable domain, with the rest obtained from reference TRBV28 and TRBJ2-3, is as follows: DVKVTQSSRYLVKRTGEKVFLECVQDMDHENMFWYRQDPGLGLRLIYFSYDVKMKEKGDIPEGYSVSREKKERFSLILESASTNQTSMYLCASSLSPSGASTDTQYFGPGTRLTVL.

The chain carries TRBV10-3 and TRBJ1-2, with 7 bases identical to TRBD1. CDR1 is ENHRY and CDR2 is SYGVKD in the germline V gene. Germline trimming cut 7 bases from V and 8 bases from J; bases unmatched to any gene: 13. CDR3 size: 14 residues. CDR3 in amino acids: CAITRDSRDGGYTF. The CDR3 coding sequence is TGTGCCATCACCAGGGACAGCCGAGATGGAGGCTACACCTTC.

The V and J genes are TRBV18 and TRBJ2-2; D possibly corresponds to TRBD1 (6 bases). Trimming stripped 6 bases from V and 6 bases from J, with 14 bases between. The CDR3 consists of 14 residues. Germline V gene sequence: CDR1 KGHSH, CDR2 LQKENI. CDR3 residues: CASSPTGYPGELFF. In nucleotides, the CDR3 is TGTGCCAGCTCTCCTACAGGGTACCCCGGGGAGCTGTTTTTT.

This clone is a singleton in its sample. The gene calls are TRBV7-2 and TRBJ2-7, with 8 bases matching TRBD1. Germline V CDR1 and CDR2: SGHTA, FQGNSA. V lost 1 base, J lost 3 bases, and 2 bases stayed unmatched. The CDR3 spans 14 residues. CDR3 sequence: CASSLGTGNYEQYF. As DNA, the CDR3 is TGTGCCAGCAGCTTAGGGACAGGGAACTACGAGCAGTACTTC. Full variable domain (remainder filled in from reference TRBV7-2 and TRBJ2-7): GAGVSQSPSNKVTEKGKDVELRCDPISGHTALYWYRQSLGQGLEFLIYFQGNSAPDKSGLPSDRFSAERTGGSVSTLTIQRTQQEDSAVYLCASSLGTGNYEQYFGPGTRLTVT.

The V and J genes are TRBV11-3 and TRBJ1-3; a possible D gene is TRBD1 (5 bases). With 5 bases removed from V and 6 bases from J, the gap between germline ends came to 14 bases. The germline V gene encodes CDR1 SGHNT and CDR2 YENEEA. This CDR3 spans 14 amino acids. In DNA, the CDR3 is TGTGCCAGCAGCCTCGGGGGGAGAGAAAACACCATATATTTT. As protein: CASSLGGRENTIYF.

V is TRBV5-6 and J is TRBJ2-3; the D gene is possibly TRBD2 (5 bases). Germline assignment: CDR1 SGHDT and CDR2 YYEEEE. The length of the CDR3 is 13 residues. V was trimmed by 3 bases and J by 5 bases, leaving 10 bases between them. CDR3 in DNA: TGTGCCAGCAGCTCGAGCGGTAGAGATACGCAGTATTTT. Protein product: CASSSSGRDTQYF.

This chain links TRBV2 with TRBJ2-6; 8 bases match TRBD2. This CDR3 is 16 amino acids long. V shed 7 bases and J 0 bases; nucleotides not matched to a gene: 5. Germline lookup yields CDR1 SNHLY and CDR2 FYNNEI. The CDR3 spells CASTGTRTSGANVLTF. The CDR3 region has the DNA TGTGCCAGCACTGGGACTAGAACCTCTGGGGCCAACGTCCTGACTTTC.

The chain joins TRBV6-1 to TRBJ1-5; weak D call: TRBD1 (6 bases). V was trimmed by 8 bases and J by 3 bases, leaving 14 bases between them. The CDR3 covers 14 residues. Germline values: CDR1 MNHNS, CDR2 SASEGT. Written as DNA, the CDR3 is TGTGCCAGCTCGTGGGGGGCAATCAATCAGCCCCAGCATTTT. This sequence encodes CASSWGAINQPQHF.

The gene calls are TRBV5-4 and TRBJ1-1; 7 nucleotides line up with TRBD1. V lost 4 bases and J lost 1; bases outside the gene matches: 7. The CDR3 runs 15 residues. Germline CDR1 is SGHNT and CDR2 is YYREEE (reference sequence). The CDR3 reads CASSVLGGKNTEAFF. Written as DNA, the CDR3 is TGTGCCAGCAGCGTTTTAGGGGGCAAGAACACTGAAGCTTTCTTT.

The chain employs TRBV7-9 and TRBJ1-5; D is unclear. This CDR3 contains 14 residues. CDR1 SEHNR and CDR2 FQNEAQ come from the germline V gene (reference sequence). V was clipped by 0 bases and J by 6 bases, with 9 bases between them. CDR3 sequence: CASSLAGRLQPQHF. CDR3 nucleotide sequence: TGTGCCAGCAGCTTAGCAGGGAGGCTTCAGCCCCAGCATTTT.

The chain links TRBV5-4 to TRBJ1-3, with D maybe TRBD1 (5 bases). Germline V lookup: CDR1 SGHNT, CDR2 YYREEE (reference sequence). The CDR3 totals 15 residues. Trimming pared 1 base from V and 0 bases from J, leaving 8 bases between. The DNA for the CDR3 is TGTGCCAGCAGCTTGCAGGGCCTCTCTGGAAACACCATATATTTT. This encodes CASSLQGLSGNTIYF.

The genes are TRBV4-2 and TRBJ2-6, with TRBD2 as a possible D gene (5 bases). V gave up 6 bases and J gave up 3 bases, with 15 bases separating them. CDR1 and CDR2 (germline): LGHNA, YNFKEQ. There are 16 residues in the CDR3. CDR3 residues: CASSLSGRDGANVLTF. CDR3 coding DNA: TGTGCCAGCAGTCTATCAGGACGGGATGGGGCCAACGTCCTGACTTTC.

DNA for the CDR3: TGTGCCAGCAGCAAGGTCACTAGCGGGTACGAGCAGTACTTC. Its translation: CASSKVTSGYEQYF. The genes are TRBV2 and TRBJ2-7; 9 nucleotides match TRBD2. Germline CDR1 and CDR2: SNHLY and FYNNEI. V lost 6 bases and J lost 4; bases outside the gene matches: 7. The CDR3 has 14 amino acids.

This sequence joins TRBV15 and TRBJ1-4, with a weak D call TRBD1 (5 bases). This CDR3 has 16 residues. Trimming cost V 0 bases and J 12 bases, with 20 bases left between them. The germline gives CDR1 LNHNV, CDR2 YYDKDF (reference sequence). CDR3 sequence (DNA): TGTGCCACCAGCAGAGATATTGGCAGGGTTAGGGGTGAACTGTTTTTT. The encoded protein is CATSRDIGRVRGELFF.

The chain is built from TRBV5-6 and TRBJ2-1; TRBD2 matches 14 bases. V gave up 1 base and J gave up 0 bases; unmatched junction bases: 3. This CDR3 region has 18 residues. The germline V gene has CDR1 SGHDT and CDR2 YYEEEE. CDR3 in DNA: TGTGCCAGCAGCTTGCGGACTAGCGGGAGGCGCTCCTACAATGAGCAGTTCTTC. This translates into CASSLRTSGRRSYNEQFF.